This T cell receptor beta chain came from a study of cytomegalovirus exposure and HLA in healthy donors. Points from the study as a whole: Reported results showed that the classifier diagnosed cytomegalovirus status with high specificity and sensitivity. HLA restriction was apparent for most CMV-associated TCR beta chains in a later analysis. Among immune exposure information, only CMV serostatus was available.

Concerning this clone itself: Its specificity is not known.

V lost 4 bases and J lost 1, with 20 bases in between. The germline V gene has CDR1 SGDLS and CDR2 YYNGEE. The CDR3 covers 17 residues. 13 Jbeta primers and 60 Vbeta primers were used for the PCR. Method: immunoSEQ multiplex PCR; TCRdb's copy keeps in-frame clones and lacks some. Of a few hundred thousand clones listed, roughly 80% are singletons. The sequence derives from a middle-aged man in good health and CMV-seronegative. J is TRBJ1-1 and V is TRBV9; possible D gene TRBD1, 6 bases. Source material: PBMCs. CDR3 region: CASSSTTGPRTNTEAFF. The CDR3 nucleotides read TGTGCCAGCAGCTCCACAACAGGGCCCCGGACGAACACTGAAGCTTTCTTT.